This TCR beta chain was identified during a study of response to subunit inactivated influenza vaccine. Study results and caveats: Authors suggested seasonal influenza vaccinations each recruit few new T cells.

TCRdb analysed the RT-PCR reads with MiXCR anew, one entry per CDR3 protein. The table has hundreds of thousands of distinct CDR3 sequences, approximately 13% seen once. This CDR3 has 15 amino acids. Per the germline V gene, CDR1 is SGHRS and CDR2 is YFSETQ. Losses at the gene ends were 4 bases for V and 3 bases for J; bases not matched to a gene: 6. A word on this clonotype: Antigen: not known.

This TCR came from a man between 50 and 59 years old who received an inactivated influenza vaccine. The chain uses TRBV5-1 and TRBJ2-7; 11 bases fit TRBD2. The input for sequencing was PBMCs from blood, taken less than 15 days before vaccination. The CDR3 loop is CASSPTSGKVYEQYF. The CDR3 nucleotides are TGCGCCAGCAGCCCGACTAGCGGGAAGGTCTACGAGCAGTACTTC.